The rows below give T cell receptor beta chains drawn from one sample of a study of T cells in localized non-small cell lung cancer. Profiling relied on immunoSEQ multiplex PCR, and the TCRdb table lists in-frame clones only, not all of them. The sample records about 1,600 clones, about 21% being singletons. The sequenced sample was normal lung tissue next to the tumor, obtained before any cancer treatment. Receptors originate from a woman aged 35-70 years with stage I lung adenocarcinoma. CDR3s include the opening cysteine and the closing phenylalanine or tryptophan. D genes are given only for firm matches.

J: TRBJ1-1; D: TRBD1; length: 15; V: TRBV18; CDR3: CASSPRPGQDTEAFF
J: TRBJ1-4; D: TRBD1; length: 15; V: TRBV30; CDR3: CAWSVGQGGNEKLFF
J: TRBJ1-2; D: .; length: 13; V: TRBV30; CDR3: CAWTYGQTYGYTF
J: TRBJ1-1; D: .; length: 14; V: TRBV6-8; CDR3: CASSYFGTMTEAFF
J: TRBJ2-3; D: .; length: 14; V: TRBV14; CDR3: CASRRDGSTDTQYF
J: TRBJ2-1; D: TRBD2; length: 17; V: TRBV15; CDR3: CATSRHSGTSGFNEQFF
J: TRBJ1-5; D: TRBD1; length: 15; V: TRBV6-8; CDR3: CASSPGTGGRQPQHF
J: TRBJ1-3; D: .; length: 16; V: TRBV11-3; CDR3: CASSFPGPSSGNTIYF
J: TRBJ1-1; D: .; length: 12; V: TRBV30; CDR3: CAWLQGTSEAFF
J: TRBJ1-4; D: .; length: 14; V: TRBV9; CDR3: CASSDDRSDEKLFF
J: TRBJ2-5; D: .; length: 15; V: TRBV11-3; CDR3: CASSPSAGGQETQYF
J: TRBJ1-2; D: TRBD1; length: 16; V: TRBV11-3; CDR3: CASSPEPGQGDNGYTF
J: TRBJ2-3; D: .; length: 17; V: TRBV2; CDR3: CASSEAPPGAGTDTQYF
J: TRBJ2-1; D: TRBD2; length: 14; V: TRBV9; CDR3: CASDRLAGDSEQFF
J: TRBJ2-7; D: .; length: 14; V: TRBV5-1; CDR3: CASSLEGPEEEQYF
J: TRBJ1-1; D: TRBD1; length: 14; V: TRBV5-1; CDR3: CASTRTGANTEAFF
J: TRBJ1-1; D: .; length: 15; V: TRBV5-1; CDR3: CASSLEAQGYTEAFF
J: TRBJ2-2; D: TRBD1; length: 17; V: TRBV19; CDR3: CASSMAGGQGRTGELFF